These 9 T cell receptor beta chains originate from one sample sequenced in a study of blood T cell repertoires in COVID-19. The table came from immunoSEQ multiplex PCR; TCRdb's copy has only in-frame clones and leaves some out. The sample records a few hundred thousand clones, approximately 83% being singletons. Sequencing was performed on PBMCs or T cells enriched from blood (not recorded which). These receptors came from a woman in her twenties or thirties who had recovered from COVID-19.

This clone was detected once. J is TRBJ1-2 and V is TRBV28, with no clear D. CDR1 is MDHEN and CDR2 is SYDVKM in the germline V gene. This CDR3 is built from 14 residues. Trimming took 3 bases from V and 0 from J, leaving 8 bases between them. The CDR3 loop is CASSFRLANYGYTF. Written as DNA, the CDR3 is TGTGCCAGCAGTTTCCGTCTCGCTAACTATGGCTACACCTTC.

A word on this clone: The sample has other DNA sequences that encode this CDR3 too. This chain connects TRBV9 to TRBJ1-2, with a tentative D call TRBD1 (5 bases). CDR3 size: 14 residues. The V gene's germline CDR1 is SGDLS and CDR2 YYNGEE. V shed 0 bases and J shed 2 bases, with 8 bases lying between them. CDR3 sequence reads: CASSVGQGNYGYTF. CDR3 in DNA: TGTGCCAGCAGCGTAGGGCAGGGAAACTATGGCTACACCTTC. Variable domain in full (rest from reference TRBV9 and TRBJ1-2): DSGVTQTPKHLITATGQRVTLRCSPRSGDLSVYWYQQSLDQGLQFLIQYYNGEERAKGNILERFSAQQFPDLHSELNLSSLELGDSALYFCASSVGQGNYGYTFGSGTRLTVV.

The chain couples TRBV5-1 to TRBJ2-1, with D possibly matching TRBD1 (6 bases). The CDR3 covers 16 residues. Germline assignment: CDR1 SGHRS and CDR2 YFSETQ. V lost 0 bases and J 4 bases, leaving 14 bases between the germline ends. CDR3 loop: CASSLGTGHNYNEQFF. Here the CDR3 DNA reads TGCGCCAGCAGCTTGGGGACGGGACACAATTACAATGAGCAGTTCTTC.

The chain has TRBV3-1 (or the pseudogene TRBV3-2) and TRBJ1-5; D is perhaps TRBD1 (5 bases). Trimming pared 1 base from V and 4 bases from J, leaving 11 bases between. This CDR3 has 15 amino acids. Germline V gene sequence: CDR1 LGHDT, CDR2 YNNKEL (reference sequence). The CDR3 bases are TGTGCCAGCAGCCAAGCCGGGGGTTCAAATCAGCCCCAGCATTTT. Its translation: CASSQAGGSNQPQHF.

V gene TRBV11-2 combines with J gene TRBJ1-2; 7 bases match TRBD1. Germline CDR1 reads SGHAT; CDR2 reads FQNNGV. V was pared by 5 bases and J by 4 bases, with 13 bases of the junction left unmatched. CDR3 length equals 16 residues. The CDR3 loop reads CASSPRDSLIFYGYTF. CDR3 DNA sequence: TGTGCCAGCAGCCCCCGGGACAGCCTTATCTTCTATGGCTACACCTTC.

The V gene is TRBV7-9, the J gene TRBJ2-7, with D possibly matching TRBD1 (7 bases). Trimming took 5 bases from V and 0 from J, leaving 17 bases between them. In germline, CDR1 is SEHNR, CDR2 FQNEAQ (reference sequence). The CDR3 loop spans 16 amino acids. The CDR3 DNA reads TGTGCCAGCAGCCAGGGGGGAGTGGCCGGCTCCTACGAGCAGTACTTC. It encodes CASSQGGVAGSYEQYF.

The gene calls are TRBV4-1 and TRBJ1-2; unclear D gene. The CDR3 spans 16 residues. Germline assignment: CDR1 MGHRA and CDR2 YSYEKL. The ends were cut back, 1 base at V and 6 bases at J, with 18 bases in the middle. The CDR3, as DNA: TGCGCCAGCAGCCAAGTTATGCGATCTCTCTTAGATGGCTACACCTTC. Its translation is CASSQVMRSLLDGYTF.

The J gene is TRBJ2-5, the V gene TRBV28; 7 nucleotides line up with TRBD1. CDR3 length: 14 residues. Trimming took 4 bases from V and 5 from J; bases not matched to a gene: 7. Germline lookup yields CDR1 MDHEN and CDR2 SYDVKM. The CDR3 DNA reads TGTGCCAGCAGTTCCCCCAGGGGGACGGAGACCCAGTACTTC. Its translation is CASSSPRGTETQYF.

The chain uses TRBV5-1 and TRBJ2-1; 12 nucleotides line up with TRBD2. V lost 3 bases to trimming and J lost 7 bases; unmatched junction nucleotides: 5. Germline loops: CDR1 SGHRS, CDR2 YFSETQ. The CDR3 sequence is 15 residues long. In nucleotides, the CDR3 is TGCGCCAGCAGCTCCCTAGCGGGGGGGCCGAATGAGCAGTTCTTC. It encodes CASSSLAGGPNEQFF. The full variable domain, rest sourced from reference TRBV5-1 and TRBJ2-1, is KAGVTQTPRYLIKTRGQQVTLSCSPISGHRSVSWYQQTPGQGLQFLFEYFSETQRNKGNFPGRFSGRQFSNSRSEMNVSTLELGDSALYLCASSSLAGGPNEQFFGPGTRLTVL.